This paragraph covers one TCR beta chain sequence. Its antigen remains unidentified. The junction shows a germline mismatch at one end, possibly a read error. Using the deep immunoSEQ assay, TCR CDR3 regions were amplified from genomic DNA by multiplex PCR. Extracted genomic DNA from each cell subset was spread evenly across all wells of several immunoSEQ 96-well plates, with each plate serving as a replicate. For sorted subsets, approximately 210 ng genomic DNA, equal to tens of thousands of T cell genomes, was loaded into each replicate PCR. Purified libraries were measured with a Qubit 3.0 fluorometer, size-checked on a Bioanalyzer 2100, and measured again with the KAPA Library Quantification kit. Every immunoSEQ 96-well plate was sequenced on a separate single-read 150-cycle Illumina NextSeq 550 flow cell. Under the source paper's analysis protocol: Because only junctional sequences without quality scores were contained in the immunoSEQ output, filtering matching that applied to full-length reads could not be performed. Sequences were annotated with PyIR, a Python wrapper for IgBLAST v1.9, using IMGT germline references to assign V/J genes and CDR3. Any read was removed if the V/J assignment was weak (E-value above 1e-6), the CDR3 was missing, or the read contained stop codons, out-of-frame junctions, or ambiguous translated residues. V3J clonotypes were defined as sequences sharing an identical inferred V gene, J gene, and CDR3 amino acid sequence. To compute the percentage overlap between repertoires, the number of shared unique clonotypes was divided by the size of the smaller repertoire. Repertoire richness was assessed with RTK rarefaction, the Chao1 estimator, and Recon v2.1 estimates of unobserved clonotypes. Generation probabilities were computed with OLGA for all TCRbeta clonotypes obtained by the gDNA method from four donors. TCRdb limited this immuneACCESS table to in-frame rearrangements with V and J called. A share of clones is missing; checked studies link under half to unresolved V genes, and the rest is unexplained. The V and J calls and clone size are taken from that table; D and trimming were inferred from the DNA. The sample records some 1.1 million clones, 70% to 85% of which are singletons. The ten largest clones take up 0.85% to 1% of the sample.

This entry is derived from a study of shared clonotypes between healthy human individuals (TCRdb year 2020). Concerning the study at large: The cohort included a few men and two women between 18 and 49 years of age. To increase sequencing depth and limit assay-specific biases, TCR repertoire library preparation and sequencing were carried out by different laboratories using diverse techniques. To estimate repertoire size and how much clonotypes are shared between individuals, the study performed deep sequencing of blood TCR repertoires from a handful of healthy adults. Between about 0.8 and 9 billion PBMCs per donor were obtained by leukapheresis. For each donor, CD4 naive and CD4 memory were each given three plates, CD8 naive was given two plates, and CD8 memory was given one plate. On the study overall, not on this receptor specifically: Sampling was limited to blood, and TCR repertoires in tissue likely differ from TCR repertoires in blood. Rarefaction of sorted-subset datasets indicated incomplete sequencing despite the large sequencing depth. When a few donors were compared, the shared fraction of clonotypes was about 5.5% for naive CD4, around 4% for naive CD8, 2.3% for memory CD4, and less than 0.5% for memory CD8. Pairwise subsampling led to the expectation that sequencing depth would affect the degree of clonotype sharing among donors. Estimated clonotype richness was generally larger for naive than for memory subsets. Because the study included only a small number of donors, the genetic and exposure-history diversity represented was limited. Higher generation probabilities were observed for clonotypes shared by all four sorted-subset donors than for non-shared clonotypes.

CDR1 and CDR2 are drawn from the germline V gene: SNHLY, FYNNEI. The CDR3 contains 11 residues, cysteine and phenylalanine counted. CDR3 DNA only is kept here, 33 bases in frame from base 1. Healthy HIV-negative adults with no recently reported acute infections or vaccinations were included as donors. Every donor was a Caucasian adult residing in Nashville, Tennessee, USA. CD4+ T cells were enriched by magnetic negative selection; naive cells were then positively selected on CD45RA, and the negative fraction formed the memory subset. Blood was obtained by leukapheresis, after which PBMCs were separated by Ficoll-Histopaque density gradient centrifugation and cryopreserved in liquid nitrogen vapor phase. Analytical flow cytometry was used to check the purity and quantity of every magnetically sorted T cell population. Genomic DNA was isolated from each sorted fraction and quantified by UV absorbance on a Nanodrop 2000c.

This sequence was found in a man in his late teens or twenties in good health. Some clones in this sample may be carry-over from other donors' samples. Sequenced input: memory CD4+ T cells from PBMCs. Reading the label with the study, this specimen's cell subset or site is: CD45RA-negative fraction. The V gene is TRBV2 and the J gene is TRBJ2-7; TRBD1 lines up with 9 middle nucleotides. The CDR3 here reads CASSTGTGGSF. The nucleotide sequence is given as TGTGCCAGCAGTACTGGTACAGGGGGCTCCTTC.